The clone carrying this T cell receptor (beta chain) occurred once. This table comes from immunoSEQ multiplex PCR, and its TCRdb copy is limited to in-frame clones, with some not included. The sample has 55,000 to 65,000 clones, about 81% seen once. V lost 6 bases and J lost 4; bases outside the gene matches: 11. Germline CDR1 ENHRY, CDR2 SYGVKD. CDR3 size: 16 residues. The data belong to a study of blood T cell repertoires in COVID-19. Study as a whole: Collection of acute and convalescent COVID-19 samples took place in the United States, Italy and Spain. Sources were T cells, B-cell-depleted T cells, or PBMCs; the material itself was cDNA or gDNA.

The clonotype comes from a human donor in a cohort sampled during active COVID-19. The chain couples TRBV10-3 to TRBJ1-5; 8 nucleotides agree with TRBD1. Specimen: peripheral blood. CDR3: CAISGGTTGGNQPQHF. Here the CDR3 DNA reads TGTGCCATCAGCGGGGGGACTACAGGGGGGAATCAGCCCCAGCATTTT.